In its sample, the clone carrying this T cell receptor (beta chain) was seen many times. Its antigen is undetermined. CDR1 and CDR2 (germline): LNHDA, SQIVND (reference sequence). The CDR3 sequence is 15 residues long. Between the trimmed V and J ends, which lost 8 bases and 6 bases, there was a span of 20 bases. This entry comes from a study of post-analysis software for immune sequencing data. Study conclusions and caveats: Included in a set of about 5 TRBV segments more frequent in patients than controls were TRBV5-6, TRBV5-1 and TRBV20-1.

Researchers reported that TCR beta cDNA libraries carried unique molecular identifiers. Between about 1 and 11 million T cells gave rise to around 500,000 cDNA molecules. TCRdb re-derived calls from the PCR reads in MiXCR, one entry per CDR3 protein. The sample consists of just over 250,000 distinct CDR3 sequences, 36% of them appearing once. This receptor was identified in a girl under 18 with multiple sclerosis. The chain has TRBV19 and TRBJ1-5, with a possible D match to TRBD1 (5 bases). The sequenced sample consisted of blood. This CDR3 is CASRSWGGEGQPQHF. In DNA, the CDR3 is TGTGCCAGTCGATCGTGGGGAGGGGAGGGTCAGCCCCAGCATTTT.